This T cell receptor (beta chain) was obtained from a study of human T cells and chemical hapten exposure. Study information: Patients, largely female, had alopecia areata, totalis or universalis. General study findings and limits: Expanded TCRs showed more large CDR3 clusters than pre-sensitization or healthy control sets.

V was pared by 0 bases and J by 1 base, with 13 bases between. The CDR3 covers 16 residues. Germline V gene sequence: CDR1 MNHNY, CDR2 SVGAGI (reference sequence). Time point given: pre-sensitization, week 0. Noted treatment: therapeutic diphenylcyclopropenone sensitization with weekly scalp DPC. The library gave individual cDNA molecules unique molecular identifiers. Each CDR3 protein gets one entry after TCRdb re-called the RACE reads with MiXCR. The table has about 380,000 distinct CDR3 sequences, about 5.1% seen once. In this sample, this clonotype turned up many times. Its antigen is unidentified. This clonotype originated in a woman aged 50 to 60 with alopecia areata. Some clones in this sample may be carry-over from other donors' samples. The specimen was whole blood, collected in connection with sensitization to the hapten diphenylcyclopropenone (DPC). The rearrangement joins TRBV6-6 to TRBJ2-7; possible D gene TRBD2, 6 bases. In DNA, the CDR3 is TGTGCCAGCAGTTACTCCATCGCGGGGCGATCCTACGAGCAGTACTTC. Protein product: CASSYSIAGRSYEQYF.